This T cell receptor (beta chain) was identified in a study of cytomegalovirus exposure and HLA in healthy donors. Per the germline V gene, CDR1 is SGHTS and CDR2 is YDEGEE. The CDR3 is 20 amino acids. With V trimmed by 0 bases and J by 2 bases, 13 bases remained unmatched. The PCR was carried out with 60 Vbeta primers and 13 Jbeta primers. Sequencing was performed with immunoSEQ multiplex PCR; in TCRdb, only in-frame clones are kept and a portion is missing. The sample records fewer than 95,000 clones, approximately 63% being singletons. Sequenced sample: PBMCs. This sequence joins TRBV5-8 and TRBJ2-5, with 13 positions matching TRBD2. This TCR came from a woman in her thirties in good health and CMV-seronegative. CDR3 loop: CASSLAWGLAGPSPQETQYF. CDR3 bases: TGTGCCAGCAGCTTGGCGTGGGGACTAGCGGGGCCCTCACCTCAAGAGACCCAGTACTTC.